This T cell receptor (beta chain) is from a study of blood T cell repertoires in COVID-19. This clone was observed a handful of times. Under the authors' procedure: Estimation of nucleated cell counts relied on the amplification of reference gene primers. Method: immunoSEQ multiplex PCR; TCRdb's copy keeps in-frame clones and lacks some. V, J and clone size are taken as reported in that table, and D and trimming were inferred from the DNA itself. The data hold 140,000 to 150,000 clones, with 88% observed a single time. This TCR came from a woman in her thirties with acute COVID-19. The specimen was PBMCs or T cells enriched from blood (not recorded which).

The CDR3 nucleotides read TGTGCCAGCAGTGGCGTGGGACTAGCGGGCCCAGATACGCAGTATTTT. This translates into CASSGVGLAGPDTQYF. The genes are TRBV25-1 and TRBJ2-3; the match to TRBD2 covers 12 bases. The CDR3 has 16 residues. Germline CDR1 is MGHDK and CDR2 is SYGVNS. V lost 4 bases to trimming and J lost 4 bases; unmatched junction nucleotides: 6.